This record covers a single TCR beta chain. This clone was counted once. Its antigen is unknown. Base-call qualities are not available, and no considerably larger clone is one nucleotide away. This specimen comes from a study of cytomegalovirus exposure and HLA in healthy donors (TCRdb year 2017). As for the study more broadly: An earlier analysis of some 500 of the donors reported 250 to 350 Gb of sequence data and 117 million unique TCR beta sequences from approximately 180 million T cells. The number of donors typed differed by locus, with about 620-630 for A, B, C, DRB1 and DQB1, about 500 for DQA1, approximately 570 for DPA1, and some 470 for DPB1. A later genetic analysis used genome-wide SNP genotypes for about three fifths of the 666 donors, treating that subset as a discovery cohort. Among several hundred genotyped donors of the cohort, an average of approximately 220,000 unique TCR beta nucleotide sequences was sequenced per donor, of which about 18% were non-productive. Four or five DR-DQ haplotypes were handled as single units for association and clustering, since linkage in the cohort was strong. A later analysis re-analyzed previously published TCR beta repertoires from 550 to 700 donors and added high-resolution HLA genotyping to study TCR occurrence patterns. The study combined high-throughput TCR immunosequencing, statistical association of individual TCRs with disease status, and machine learning to predict cytomegalovirus infection status. To decide whether each TCR beta V gene segment behaved as functional or pseudogenic, an earlier analysis of approximately 590 of the donors relied on high-throughput TCR beta sequencing. In the later analysis, no new phenotypic data were used to find candidate immune exposures; instead, reliance was placed on TCR beta sequences and their occurrence across donors. Donor age, sex, ethnicity and CMV serostatus were collected together with the repertoire data. Of the approximately 400 genotyped donors, over 65% fell in the genetic ancestry cluster associated with self-reported Caucasian donors. All discovery cohort repertoires had been generated using a single sequencing platform. Class I and class II HLA loci were covered by the typing at four-digit resolution. Roughly 290 gigabases of sequencing data and around 80 million unique TCR sequences made up an early release that covered over 550 HLA-typed donors. In addition to the first cohort of 666 subjects, a separate validation cohort of approximately 110 different subjects was used. The study used immunosequencing to profile the T cell repertoires of some 600 subjects and linked those repertoires to cytomegalovirus serostatus. The study aimed to test whether signatures of past pathogen exposure could be identified by cataloging public T cell receptors. Points the paper makes about the study in general: V-gene and J-gene trimming of TCR beta chains was associated with a missense DCLRE1C variant in a later genetic analysis, and the association was replicated in an independent cohort. A later analysis reported that several top co-occurrence clusters appeared linked to parvovirus B19, influenza, CMV and Epstein-Barr virus. Linkage disequilibrium might explain the correlated functional status among segregating V segments, but an unknown experimental factor could not be excluded. In a later analysis, the rate of TCR association differed among HLA loci, with DRB1 alleles having the most associated TCRs and HLA-C alleles having the fewest. In the study, 150 to 200 TCR beta chains were listed as associated with cytomegalovirus. Immune exposure information for the cohort was limited to CMV serostatus. In a later analysis, HLA-associated TCR beta chains showed more clonal expansion and lower generation probabilities than non-associated chains that were equally common. A further reported finding was that TCR beta sequences accurately predicted the HLA-A and HLA-B alleles for most subjects in the first cohort. Most TCR sequences were observed very rarely across donors, whereas some public TCRs were present in many individuals. In a later analysis, 16,951 TCR beta sequences were associated with specific HLA alleles at a false discovery rate of 0.05. An earlier analysis of 587 of the donors showed that most TCR beta V segments appeared in productive rearrangements either about 90% or about 30% of the time, which broadly matched IMGT annotations. Strong co-occurrence of HLA alleles, especially DR and DQ, made assigning TCR associations to individual alleles difficult. According to a later genetic analysis, donors in an Asian-associated ancestry cluster had fewer N-insertions in productive TCRs than the roughly 660-donor mean. In a later analysis, most CMV-associated TCR beta chains were found to appear HLA-restricted, with HLA associations seemingly driven largely by CMV exposure. The cohort was sequenced for TCR beta chains only, and without alpha or paired-chain data the features that could be detected were limited. The classifier was reported to diagnose cytomegalovirus status with high specificity and sensitivity in both the original cohort and the validation cohort. In vitro tests confirmed that a few of the cytomegalovirus-associated TCR beta chains recognize cytomegalovirus antigens. The sequencing pipeline was judged likely to have produced a cluster of highly shared sequence variants as a technical artifact. The authors suggested that the approach could potentially be generalized to other disease states and immunological phenotypes. The presence/absence analyses assumed that sequencing depth was roughly uniform across donors, and that assumption may not be true. Because the 87-base-pair reads could not distinguish some IMGT-functional V segments, including TRBV6-2 and TRBV6-3, those segments were excluded. Because HLA typing was unavailable for some donors at each locus, only the typed subset was used in association tests. The earlier analysis of some 540 of the donors excluded some 15 rarely observed V segments, including chromosome 9 orphons, because counts were too low.

The cohort consisted of 666 healthy bone marrow donors. All cohort members were sampled while nominally healthy, although unrecorded immune exposures were likely present. Of the 690 or so cohort members, 250 to 300 had positive CMV serostatus and 350 to 450 had negative CMV serostatus, and CMV serostatus was not recorded for the donor. A peripheral blood sample was collected from each donor, and TCR beta sequencing was performed on peripheral blood mononuclear cells. The Qiagen DNeasy Blood Extraction Kit was used to extract genomic DNA from the blood cell samples. The library came from the immunoSEQ multiplex PCR assay. A mixture of 60 forward primers for TCR Vbeta segments and 13 reverse primers for TCR Jbeta segments was used in the multiplex PCR. The CDR3 region of rearranged TCR beta genes was amplified from genomic DNA with a multiplex PCR assay. The Illumina HiSeq System was used to sequence the amplified TCR beta libraries as 87-base-pair reads. Regarding the original processing steps: Across the 666 repertoires, a later analysis counted about 81 million unique TCR beta chains, roughly 11 million of which were shared by at least two donors. Raw reads were error-corrected and collapsed into unique sequences with a nearest-neighbor algorithm that merged closely related sequences to remove PCR and sequencing errors. Alignment of CDR3 sequences to IMGT reference sequences was used to assign V, D and J gene segments. For a sequence to be retained, a match of at least six nucleotides to both a V gene segment and a J gene segment was required. A rearrangement was called productive if the CDR3 had no stop codons and remained in frame with V and J, and every other rearrangement was called non-productive. Following IMGT convention, CDR3 was defined as the stretch from the second conserved V-encoded cysteine up to the conserved J-encoded phenylalanine. Sequences without an unambiguous match to a single V gene segment were excluded from the earlier analysis of 450 to 650 of the donors. An earlier analysis of fewer than 650 of the donors classified V segments as functional when productive rearrangements were above 56.7% and as segregating when the standard deviation between donors was above 5%. A statistical classification framework was built for diagnosing cytomegalovirus status from the catalog of TCR beta chain sequences. V and J gene assignment, in a later analysis, came from comparing TCR nucleotide sequences with IMGT/GENE-DB human TR gene sequences. In a later analysis, CDR3 sequences and most-parsimonious VDJ recombination scenarios were assigned using the TCRdist pipeline. In a later analysis, every TCR beta chain was defined by the combination of its CDR3 amino acid sequence and its V-gene family, and reads without a unique V-gene family were dropped. A later analysis removed 550 to 700 highly shared, low-generation-probability nucleotide sequences to deal with suspected cross-contamination and a sequencing artifact. A later analysis calculated a clonal expansion index for each public chain from normalized within-repertoire ranks of inferred template counts. In a later analysis, generation probabilities were computed using a VDJ recombination model fitted to out-of-frame rearrangements, and the results were checked against IGoR. In a later analysis, hypergeometric tests were used to score TCR-TCR, TCR-HLA and TCR-CMV co-occurrence, with a repertoire-size bias correction applied to TCR pairs. False discovery rates were estimated in a later analysis by permuting HLA or CMV assignments 20 times. In a later analysis, co-occurring TCRs were grouped using DBSCAN, with TCRdist sequence similarity added in when clustering inside HLA-allele-positive subsets. For co-occurrence clustering, repertoires with fewer than 30,000 or more than 120,000 public chains were excluded, along with four or five repertoires with anomalous nucleotide sharing. TCRdb retrieved this table from immuneACCESS and kept in-frame rearrangements only. Not all clones are present; in checked studies, unresolved V genes account for under half, and no reason is known for the remainder. D and trimming were read from the DNA, whereas the V and J calls and clone size are those reported in that table. In this sample the table shows fewer than 250,000 clones, approximately 81% of which occur a single time. The ten largest make up 1.3% of the sample.

V sheds 5 bases and J sheds 1 base, leaving 11 bases between their ends. Including the terminal cysteine and phenylalanine, the CDR3 comprises 14 residues. The sequence is cut down to CDR3 DNA, 42 bases in frame from base 1. Sequences PRHDT (CDR1) and FYEKMQ (CDR2) are obtained from the germline V gene (reference sequence). This receptor was identified in a human donor in good health. This chain is built from TRBV13 and TRBJ2-5; the D gene is possibly TRBD1, with 6 bases matching. Sequencing was done on a sample of PBMCs. The DNA reads as follows: TGTGCCAGCAGCCGCAGGGGCCCCCAAGAGACCCAGTACTTC. Its product reads: CASSRRGPQETQYF.